The entry below gives a single T cell receptor (beta chain) sequence along with its context. This clonotype turned up a few times. It lacks a known antigen. It has no much larger one-base neighbor in the sample; base qualities were not kept. Starting from 500 to 650 ng total RNA, TCRbeta-specific cDNA was produced by reverse transcription with a constant-region primer and ProtoScript II reverse transcriptase. The TCRbeta libraries were prepared through three rounds of nested multiplex PCR following a slightly modified ARM-PCR procedure. The first two PCR rounds used multiplex TRBV1-TRBV30 forward primers with a Cbeta reverse primer, each for about 10 cycles. Sample barcodes and Illumina adapters were attached in a final 25-cycle PCR using Deep VentR polymerase. Before sequencing, amplicons of 200-500 bp were purified from gel using a QIAquick gel extraction kit. The TCRbeta amplicons were sequenced with 250-bp paired-end reads on an Illumina HiSeq 2500. On the authors' methods: Reads were quality-trimmed with Trimmomatic v0.33, and paired reads were merged with FLASH v1.2.11 to recover full CDR3 sequences. MiGEC v1.2.1b assigned V, D and J germline segments to the rearranged TCRbeta sequences. Clonotype statistics, along with Shannon-Wiener diversity indices, were calculated using VDJtools v1.0.0. Except for diversity analysis, only the 250 most abundant clonotypes of each sample were used in subsequent analyses to reduce sampling bias. TCRdb redid the processing of the public reads, applying fastp at Q25 and MiXCR, and retained in-frame beta chains. CDR3 protein sequences are deduplicated, and each keeps its most common genes and DNA. The V and J calls and clone size are TCRdb's, not the authors'. This sample comprises roughly 330,000 distinct CDR3 sequences, less than 65% of them detected only once. About 6.5% of the sample comes from the top ten.

Blood RNA was extracted from unsorted whole blood with TRIzol reagent; germline DNA came from the DNeasy Blood & Tissue kit. At the time of sampling, the patients were treatment-naive and had chronic HBV infection. Before surgery, approximately 4.3 milliliters of peripheral blood were drawn into K2EDTA tubes. These data belong to a study of tumor-infiltrating lymphocytes in primary liver carcinoma (dated by TCRdb to the late 2010s). Some background on the complete study: Roughly five patients with histopathologically diagnosed primary liver carcinoma underwent surgical resection in China between November 2015 and March 2016. Technical replicate repertoires showed high reproducibility, with mean shared-clone rates approximately 0.87 and correlation coefficients above 0.98. Of the five patients (three men and two women, aged 30 to 69 years), four had hepatocellular carcinoma and one had combined HCC and intrahepatic cholangiocarcinoma. A total of 35 specimens from 5 patients, comprising some 25 tumor regions, 5 adjacent noncancerous liver tissues and 5 peripheral blood samples, were covered by TCRbeta repertoire sequencing. The tumors of the five patients were staged as T1-T3 N0M0, with maximum diameters ranging from roughly 4.2 to 10 cm. Roughly 3.5 to 7.5 million productive TCRbeta reads were obtained per sample, and no significant difference in read depth was found between tissue types. The study combined TCRbeta repertoire sequencing, expression microarrays and whole-exome sequencing across five regions of each liver tumor, with adjacent normal tissue and blood.

What the work shows at the level of the full study, not this receptor alone: Consistent with antigen-driven expansion, pairs of tumor regions showed higher repertoire overlap (mean around 36%) than either tumor-adjacent pairs (approximately 17%) or tumor-blood pairs (roughly 15%). Only the TCR beta chain was sequenced, so true repertoire diversity is likely underestimated because unpaired alpha chains were not captured. Comparison of CD4+ and CD8+ T cell repertoires was precluded by the use of bulk unsorted samples. With just a few patients in the study, the authors point out that the findings should be validated in a larger study. Compared with blood, tumors had a significantly larger share of the repertoire taken up by the top 250 clones (p = 0.039).

Clipping removes 5 bases from V and 0 bases from J, with 2 as the unmatched junction base count. CDR1 SGHDN and CDR2 FVKESK were looked up in the germline V gene. The CDR3 runs 14 residues from the cysteine to the phenylalanine. The sequence is cut down to CDR3 DNA, 42 bases in frame from base 1. This sequence originates from a man aged 40-49 years with primary liver carcinoma and hepatitis B virus infection. Sequencing was done on a sample of peripheral blood. Here the chain combines TRBV14 and TRBJ2-7, with 9 bases matching TRBD2. The encoded CDR3 is CASSIAGVSYEQYF. Here is the DNA: TGTGCCAGCAGCATAGCGGGGGTCTCCTACGAGCAGTACTTC.